One sample yielded the 25 T cell receptor beta chains listed below, sequenced in a study of blood T cells in healthy people across ages. A second about 7 to 11 cycle PCR used barcoded and J-beta primers. MiXCR, run by TCRdb on the 5' RACE reads, gives a single entry per CDR3 protein. The profile shows about 1.4 million distinct CDR3 sequences, approximately 59% of them singletons. What was sequenced was blood. The receptors here all came from a man aged 18-30 years in good health.

The genes are TRBV28 and TRBJ2-7; weak D call: TRBD1 (5 bases). Trimming removed 5 bases from V and 10 bases from J, with 15 bases in between. Per germline, CDR1 MDHEN and CDR2 SYDVKM. The CDR3 is 12 amino acids. CDR3 in DNA: TGTGCCAGCAGTCCCTTTCGTGGGGCCCAGTACTTC. Translating gives CASSPFRGAQYF.

The table lists this clonotype with a count of one. V and J are TRBV6-5 and TRBJ1-2, with 7 bases lining up with TRBD1. The junction had 4 bases not matched to a gene; V was cut back by 5 bases and J by 4 bases. Germline CDR1 reads MNHEY; CDR2 reads SVGAGI. This CDR3 contains 13 residues. CDR3 protein: CASSQTGTYGYTF. The CDR3 DNA is TGTGCCAGCAGTCAGACAGGGACCTATGGCTACACCTTC.

The rearrangement uses TRBV7-9 and TRBJ2-7; TRBD1 is a possible D gene (6 bases). CDR1 is SEHNR and CDR2 is FQNEAQ in the germline V gene (reference sequence). The CDR3 has 16 residues. V was cut by 1 base and J by 1 base, with 14 bases left in between. CDR3 bases: TGTGCCAGCAGCTTAGTGACAGGCTCTACTTCCTACGAGCAGTACTTC. The encoded protein is CASSLVTGSTSYEQYF.

Worth noting for this clonotype: Mismatch with germline at one junction end may stem from a read error. This chain connects TRBV12-3 or TRBV12-4 to TRBJ2-2; 9 bases fit TRBD2. The CDR3 totals 19 residues. The CDR3 nucleotides are TGTACCAGCAGTTTATTTCTCGGGAGGGCTAGCGGGGACACCGGGGAGCTGTTTTTT. The encoded protein is CTSSLFLGRASGDTGELFF.

This clonotype was detected only a few times. This sequence joins TRBV10-3 and TRBJ2-5, with D unresolved. Trimming cost V 10 bases and J 5 bases, with 14 bases left between them. The CDR3 extends over 12 amino acids. Germline values: CDR1 ENHRY, CDR2 SYGVKD. DNA of the CDR3: TGTGCCACTTCCAACGGGCGGGAGACCCAGTACTTC. Residues: CATSNGRETQYF.

The chain joins TRBV6-2 or TRBV6-3 to TRBJ2-5; 8 positions match TRBD1. The J call may not be correct, given that the DNA end is closer to TRBJ2-7. This CDR3 has 15 amino acids. The germline CDR1 and CDR2 sequences are MNHEY and SVGEGT. This chain's CDR3 is CASSYWTGSIDEQYF. CDR3 nucleotide sequence: TGTGCCAGCAGTTACTGGACAGGGAGCATCGACGAGCAGTACTTC.

This clonotype showed up just a few times. V usage is TRBV7-9 and J usage is TRBJ2-1; 14 bases are a match to TRBD2. This CDR3 region has 17 residues. In germline, CDR1 is SEHNR, CDR2 FQNEAQ (reference sequence). The trim removed 4 bases at V and 4 bases at J, leaving 6 bases unmatched. This CDR3 is CASSSGLAGEGYNEQFF. The CDR3 coding sequence is TGTGCCAGCAGCTCGGGACTAGCGGGAGAAGGGTACAATGAGCAGTTCTTC.

Worth noting for this clonotype: Relative to the germline gene, one junction end is altered; a read error may explain this. This chain links TRBV4-1 with TRBJ2-7; D is unresolved. Germline CDR1 is MGHRA and CDR2 is YSYEKL. CDR3 length equals 13 residues. CDR3 bases: TGCGCCAGCTGCCAGGATCTTGGCTACGAGCAGTACTTC. Amino acids: CASCQDLGYEQYF.

V and J are TRBV5-1 and TRBJ2-3; tentatively, D is TRBD1 or TRBD2 (6 bases each). Trimming took 4 bases from V and 2 from J, leaving 11 bases between them. CDR3 size: 14 residues. CDR1 is SGHRS, CDR2 YFSETQ, per germline. DNA for the CDR3: TGCGCCAGCAGCGCGGAGGGGGACACAGATACGCAGTATTTT. Protein: CASSAEGDTDTQYF. The entire variable domain, with the rest obtained from reference TRBV5-1 and TRBJ2-3, is as follows: KAGVTQTPRYLIKTRGQQVTLSCSPISGHRSVSWYQQTPGQGLQFLFEYFSETQRNKGNFPGRFSGRQFSNSRSEMNVSTLELGDSALYLCASSAEGDTDTQYFGPGTRLTVL.

V is TRBV7-6 and J is TRBJ2-7; 8 nucleotides line up with TRBD2. The CDR3 sequence is 18 residues long. Looked up from germline, CDR1 is SGHVS and CDR2 is FNYEAQ. The J segment lost 0 bases and the V segment lost 5 bases, leaving 15 bases of the junction unmatched. Here the CDR3 reads CASSLRAPLADSSYEQYF. DNA for the CDR3: TGTGCCAGCAGCCTGAGAGCTCCACTAGCGGACAGCTCCTACGAGCAGTACTTC.

The V call is TRBV11-3, the J call TRBJ2-1, with 11 bases identical to TRBD2. The CDR3 contains 15 residues. Germline V gives CDR1 SGHNT, CDR2 YENEEA. The V segment lost 5 bases and the J segment 8 bases; nucleotides outside the gene matches: 8. The CDR3: CASSPASGRSDEQFF. The CDR3 DNA sequence: TGTGCCAGCAGCCCGGCTAGCGGGAGGAGCGATGAGCAGTTCTTC. Filled out from reference TRBV11-3 and TRBJ2-1, the complete variable domain reads EAGVVQSPRYKIIEKKQPVAFWCNPISGHNTLYWYLQNLGQGPELLIRYENEEAVDDSQLPKDRFSAERLKGVDSTLKIQPAELGDSAVYLCASSPASGRSDEQFFGPGTRLTVL.

CDR3 nucleotides: TGTGCCAGCAGTACAGGGGTCAGGAATTCACCCCTCCACTTT. This sequence encodes CASSTGVRNSPLHF. J is TRBJ1-6 and V is TRBV12-3 or TRBV12-4; the match to TRBD1 covers 7 bases. This CDR3 contains 14 residues. J gave up 7 bases and V 5 bases, and 5 bases lay outside the gene matches.

The chain links TRBV11-2 to TRBJ1-2; possibly TRBD1 for D (5 bases). This CDR3 contains 17 residues. Trimming took off 1 base at V and 4 bases at J, with 19 bases between the two ends. In germline, CDR1 is SGHAT, CDR2 FQNNGV. The CDR3 DNA reads as TGTGCCAGCAGCTTAGGCCGTCACAGCGAGGGACCCTATGGCTACACCTTC. Amino acid sequence: CASSLGRHSEGPYGYTF.

Points on this clonotype: An end of the junction differs from the germline gene, which may be a read error. J is TRBJ2-4 and V is TRBV12-3 or TRBV12-4; 9 bases fit TRBD2. The DNA matches TRBJ2-7 better at its end, which makes the J call doubtful. The CDR3 length is 18 residues. The CDR3 bases are TGTGCCGGCAGTCACATGGCCTGGACCACTAGCGGGTTTTACGAGCAGTACTTC. Its translation: CAGSHMAWTTSGFYEQYF.

This clonotype appeared once. The chain combines TRBV7-9 with TRBJ2-1; 7 bases fit TRBD1. CDR1 is SEHNR and CDR2 is FQNEAQ in the germline V gene (reference sequence). V was pared by 2 bases and J by 1 base, with 8 bases of the junction left unmatched. The CDR3 runs to 17 residues. The CDR3 nucleotides read TGTGCCAGCAGCTTACTCGCAGGGGGTGAATCCTACAATGAGCAGTTCTTC. Its translation: CASSLLAGGESYNEQFF.

The chain employs TRBV4-1 and TRBJ2-5; TRBD1 aligns across 11 bases. The end of the DNA is better explained by TRBJ2-7, so the J call may be wrong. CDR1 and CDR2 from the germline V gene are MGHRA and YSYEKL. The CDR3 runs to 16 residues. The CDR3 protein is CASSQNPGQGGYEQYF. CDR3 in DNA: TGCGCCAGCAGCCAAAACCCGGGACAGGGGGGCTACGAGCAGTACTTC.

This chain uses TRBV29-1 with TRBJ1-4; 9 bases are a match to TRBD1. J gave up 7 bases and V 7 bases, and 7 bases lay outside the gene matches. Germline V gives CDR1 SQVTM, CDR2 ANQGSEA. The CDR3 covers 13 residues. The DNA of the CDR3 is TGCAGCGCCAATCGACAGGGGGTTGAAAAACTGTTTTTT. Translated, it gives CSANRQGVEKLFF.

The V gene is TRBV6-5, the J gene TRBJ2-4, with a weak D call TRBD1 (6 bases). The V gene lost 6 bases and the J gene lost 0 bases, with 15 bases spanning the gap. Germline V gene lookup returns CDR1 MNHEY and CDR2 SVGAGI. This CDR3 is 16 amino acids long. This CDR3 is CASSRAGGQAKNIQYF. DNA for the CDR3: TGTGCCAGCAGCCGTGCTGGGGGCCAAGCCAAAAACATTCAGTACTTC.

The genes are TRBV5-1 and TRBJ2-1; unclear D gene. Trimming took 3 bases from V and 6 from J, leaving 13 bases between them. This CDR3 is 14 amino acids long. Germline V gene sequence: CDR1 SGHRS, CDR2 YFSETQ. CDR3: CASSYETTGNEQFF. DNA for the CDR3: TGCGCCAGCAGCTACGAAACGACTGGCAATGAGCAGTTCTTC.

Comments on this clonotype: The junction and the germline gene differ at one end; a read error may be behind it. The chain recombines TRBV20-1 with TRBJ2-7, with TRBD2 as a possible D gene (7 bases). The germline V gene encodes CDR1 DFQATT and CDR2 SNEGSKA (reference sequence). The length of the CDR3 is 15 residues. In DNA, the CDR3 is TGCAGTGCTAGAGATGGCGGGGGCCTCCACTACGAGCAGTACTTT. This sequence encodes CSARDGGGLHYEQYF.

The chain uses TRBV6-1 and TRBJ2-5; weak D call: TRBD2 (6 bases). Germline V gives CDR1 MNHNS, CDR2 SASEGT. V lost 6 bases to trimming and J lost 5 bases, with 16 bases between them. This CDR3 comprises 14 residues. CDR3 region: CASRQWREGETQYF. In DNA, the CDR3 is TGTGCCAGCAGACAATGGCGGGAAGGGGAGACCCAGTACTTC.

The V call is TRBV20-1, the J call TRBJ1-2; D is perhaps TRBD1 (5 bases). The CDR3 contains 14 residues. Germline CDR1 DFQATT, CDR2 SNEGSKA (reference sequence). V lost 0 bases, J lost 3 bases, and 11 bases lay in between. The CDR3 loop reads CSARDKQAHYGYTF. The CDR3 region has the DNA TGCAGTGCTAGAGATAAACAGGCCCACTATGGCTACACCTTC.

The rearrangement links TRBV6-6 to TRBJ2-3, with 8 bases fitting TRBD2. The trim removed 7 bases at V and 0 bases at J, leaving 6 bases unmatched. The CDR3 covers 15 residues. Germline assignment: CDR1 MNHNY and CDR2 SVGAGI (reference sequence). CDR3: CASKSGGPSTDTQYF. The CDR3, as DNA: TGTGCCAGCAAAAGCGGGGGACCTAGCACAGATACGCAGTATTTT.

This clonotype has just one count. The genes are TRBV29-1 and TRBJ2-2; a possible D gene is TRBD1 (5 bases). This CDR3 comprises 13 residues. The V end was cut by 1 base, the J end by 7 bases, with 10 bases between. Germline V gene lookup returns CDR1 SQVTM and CDR2 ANQGSEA. The CDR3 protein is CSVEGGEVGELFF. In DNA form, the CDR3 reads TGCAGCGTTGAAGGGGGCGAGGTCGGGGAGCTGTTTTTT.

This clonotype was recorded a few times. The germline gene is not matched at one end of the junction; a read error may be the cause. V gene TRBV7-9 combines with J gene TRBJ2-1; no clear D gene. This CDR3 is 15 amino acids long. In germline, CDR1 is SEHNR, CDR2 FQNEAQ (reference sequence). CDR3 sequence reads: CTSSFSGSQQNEQFF. The CDR3 DNA is TGTACCAGCAGCTTCTCCGGGTCGCAACAGAATGAGCAGTTCTTC.